This T cell receptor beta chain was identified in a study of blood T cell repertoires in COVID-19. Study background: The United States, Italy and Spain provided the acute and convalescent COVID-19 samples. Sources were T cells, B-cell-depleted T cells, or PBMCs; the material itself was cDNA or gDNA.

As originally analysed: Counts of nucleated cells, estimated from reference gene primer amplification, were obtained. Generated by immunoSEQ multiplex PCR, the TCRdb table keeps only in-frame clones and is missing some. V and J calls and clone size are as listed in that table; D and trimming were resolved from the DNA. The repertoire includes roughly 140,000 clones, 82% of them detected once, and roughly 3.9% sits in the top ten. CDR3 size: 13 residues. V lost 1 base and J lost 9, with 7 bases in between. Germline V gene sequence: CDR1 SGHTA, CDR2 FQGTGA. Sequenced: peripheral blood. This chain joins TRBV7-3 and TRBJ1-6; D unresolved. This clonotype was sampled from a woman aged 80 or older with acute or convalescent COVID-19. As DNA, the CDR3 is TGTGCCAGCAGCTTAAGCGCGGGTTCACCCCTCCACTTT. Amino acids: CASSLSAGSPLHF.